Sequencing of this TCR beta chain was carried out in a study of cytomegalovirus exposure and HLA in healthy donors. Overall study: Samples from HLA-typed donors yielded approximately 88 million unique TCRs in an early data release. Study results and limitations: Among TCR beta chains of equal frequency, HLA-associated ones were more clonally expanded in a later analysis.

On this clone: Its antigen is unknown.

In the PCR, 60 Vbeta and 13 Jbeta primers were used. Sequencing was performed with immunoSEQ multiplex PCR; in TCRdb, only in-frame clones are kept and a portion is missing. The sample shows 90,000 to 120,000 clones, around three quarters of them seen only once. V shed 0 bases and J 3 bases; nucleotides not matched to a gene: 7. The CDR3 length is 16 residues. In germline, CDR1 is MGHRA, CDR2 YSYEKL. The V call is TRBV4-1, the J call TRBJ2-7, with 8 bases that match TRBD2. Sequenced material: PBMCs. The sequence came from a female donor in good health and CMV-seropositive. The CDR3 region has the DNA TGCGCCAGCAGCCAAGAAGTTACTAGCGGTCTCTACGAGCAGTACTTC. It is translated as CASSQEVTSGLYEQYF.